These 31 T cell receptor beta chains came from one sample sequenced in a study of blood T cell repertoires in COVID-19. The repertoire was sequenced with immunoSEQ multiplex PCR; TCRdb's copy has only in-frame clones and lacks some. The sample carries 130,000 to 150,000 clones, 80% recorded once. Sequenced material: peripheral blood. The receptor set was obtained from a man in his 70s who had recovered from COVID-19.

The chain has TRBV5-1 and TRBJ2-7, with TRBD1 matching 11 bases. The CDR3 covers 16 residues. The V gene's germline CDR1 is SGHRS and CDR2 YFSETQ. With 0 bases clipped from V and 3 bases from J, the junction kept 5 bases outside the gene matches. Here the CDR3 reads CASSLGMGQGVYEQYF. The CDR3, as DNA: TGCGCCAGCAGCTTGGGGATGGGACAGGGGGTCTACGAGCAGTACTTC.

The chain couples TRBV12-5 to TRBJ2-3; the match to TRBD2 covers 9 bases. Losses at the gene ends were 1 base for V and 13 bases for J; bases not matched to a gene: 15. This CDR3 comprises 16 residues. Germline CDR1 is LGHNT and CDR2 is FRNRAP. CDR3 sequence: CASGLDTVGGSGRKYF. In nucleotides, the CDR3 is TGTGCTAGTGGTTTGGATACTGTCGGAGGTAGCGGGAGAAAGTATTTT. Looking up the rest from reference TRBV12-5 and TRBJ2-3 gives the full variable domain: DARVTQTPRHKVTEMGQEVTMRCQPILGHNTVFWYRQTMMQGLELLAYFRNRAPLDDSGMPKDRFSAEMPDATLATLKIQPSEPRDSAVYFCASGLDTVGGSGRKYFGPGTRLTVL.

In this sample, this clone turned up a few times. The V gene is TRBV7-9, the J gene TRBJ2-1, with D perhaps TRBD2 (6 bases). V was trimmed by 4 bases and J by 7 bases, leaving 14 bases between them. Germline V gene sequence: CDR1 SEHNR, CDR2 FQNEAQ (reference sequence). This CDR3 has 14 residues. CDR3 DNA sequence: TGTGCCAGCAGCTCCTCCTTGGGGAGGAATGAGCAGTTCTTC. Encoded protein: CASSSSLGRNEQFF.

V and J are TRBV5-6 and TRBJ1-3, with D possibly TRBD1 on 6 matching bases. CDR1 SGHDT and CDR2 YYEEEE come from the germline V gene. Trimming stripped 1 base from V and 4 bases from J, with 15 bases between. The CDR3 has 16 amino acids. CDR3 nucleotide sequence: TGTGCCAGCAGCTTGACAGGGTTCCATCTGGGAAACACCATATATTTT. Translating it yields CASSLTGFHLGNTIYF.

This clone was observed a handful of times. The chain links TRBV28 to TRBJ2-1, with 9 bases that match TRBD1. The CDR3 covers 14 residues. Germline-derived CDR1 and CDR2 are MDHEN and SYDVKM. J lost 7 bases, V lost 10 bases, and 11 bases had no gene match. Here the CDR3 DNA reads TGTGCCAACCGTCGGGACAGGGTGTCAAATGAGCAGTTCTTC. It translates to CANRRDRVSNEQFF.

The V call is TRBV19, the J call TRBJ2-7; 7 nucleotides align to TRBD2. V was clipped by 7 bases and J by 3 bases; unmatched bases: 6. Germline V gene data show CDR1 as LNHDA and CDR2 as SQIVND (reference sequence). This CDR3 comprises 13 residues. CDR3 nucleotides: TGTGCCAGTACGGCTAGCGGAGTCTACGAGCAGTACTTC. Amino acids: CASTASGVYEQYF. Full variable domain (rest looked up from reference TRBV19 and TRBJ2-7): DGGITQSPKYLFRKEGQNVTLSCEQNLNHDAMYWYRQDPGQGLRLIYYSQIVNDFQKGDIAEGYSVSREKKESFPLTVTSAQKNPTAFYLCASTASGVYEQYFGPGTRLTVT.

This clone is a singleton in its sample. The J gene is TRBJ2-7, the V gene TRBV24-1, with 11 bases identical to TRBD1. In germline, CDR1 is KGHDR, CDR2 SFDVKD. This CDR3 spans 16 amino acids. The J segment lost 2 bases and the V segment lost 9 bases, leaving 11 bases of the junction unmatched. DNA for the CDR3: TGTGCCACCTACGGACAGGGGGCTTTGTTTGCCTACGAGCAGTACTTC. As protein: CATYGQGALFAYEQYF.

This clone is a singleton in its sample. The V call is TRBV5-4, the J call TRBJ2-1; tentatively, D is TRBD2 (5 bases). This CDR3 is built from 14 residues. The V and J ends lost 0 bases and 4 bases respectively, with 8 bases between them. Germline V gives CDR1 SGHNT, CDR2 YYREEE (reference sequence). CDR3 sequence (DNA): TGTGCCAGCAGCTTGGGGTCGGGATACAATGAGCAGTTCTTC. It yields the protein CASSLGSGYNEQFF.

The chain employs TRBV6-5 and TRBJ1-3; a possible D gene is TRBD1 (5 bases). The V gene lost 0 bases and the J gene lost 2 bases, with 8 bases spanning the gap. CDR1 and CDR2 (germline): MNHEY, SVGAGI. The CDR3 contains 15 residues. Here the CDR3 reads CASSYSARAGNTIYF. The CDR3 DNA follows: TGTGCCAGCAGTTACTCTGCCAGGGCTGGAAACACCATATATTTT.

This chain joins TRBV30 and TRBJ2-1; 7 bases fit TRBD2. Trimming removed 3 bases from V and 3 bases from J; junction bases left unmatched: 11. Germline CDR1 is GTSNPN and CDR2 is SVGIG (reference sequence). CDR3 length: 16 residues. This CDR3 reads CAWRPRGPGGYNEQFF. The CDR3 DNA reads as TGTGCCTGGAGACCGAGGGGACCGGGAGGCTACAATGAGCAGTTCTTC.

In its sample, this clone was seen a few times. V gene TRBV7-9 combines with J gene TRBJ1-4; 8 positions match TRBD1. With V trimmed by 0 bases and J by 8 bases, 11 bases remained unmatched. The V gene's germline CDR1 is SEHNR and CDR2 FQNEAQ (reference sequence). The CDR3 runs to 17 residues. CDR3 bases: TGTGCCAGCAGCTTAGCGCAGAAGGGGACAGGCGAGGAAAAACTGTTTTTT. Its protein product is CASSLAQKGTGEEKLFF.

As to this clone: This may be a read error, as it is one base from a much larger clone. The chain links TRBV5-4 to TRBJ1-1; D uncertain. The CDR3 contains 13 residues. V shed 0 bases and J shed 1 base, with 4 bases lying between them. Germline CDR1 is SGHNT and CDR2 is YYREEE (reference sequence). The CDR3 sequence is CASSLEPNTEAFF. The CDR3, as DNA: TGTGCCAGCAGCTTGGAGCCGAACACTGAAGCTTTCTTT.

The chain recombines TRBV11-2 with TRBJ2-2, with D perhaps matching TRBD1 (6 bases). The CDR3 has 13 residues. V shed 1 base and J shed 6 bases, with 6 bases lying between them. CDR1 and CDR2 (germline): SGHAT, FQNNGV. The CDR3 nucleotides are TGTGCCAGCAGCTTAGCAGGGGCCGGGGAGCTGTTTTTT. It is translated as CASSLAGAGELFF. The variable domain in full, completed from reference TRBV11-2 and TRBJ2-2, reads EAGVAQSPRYKIIEKRQSVAFWCNPISGHATLYWYQQILGQGPKLLIQFQNNGVVDDSQLPKDRFSAERLKGVDSTLKIQPAKLEDSAVYLCASSLAGAGELFFGEGSRLTVL.

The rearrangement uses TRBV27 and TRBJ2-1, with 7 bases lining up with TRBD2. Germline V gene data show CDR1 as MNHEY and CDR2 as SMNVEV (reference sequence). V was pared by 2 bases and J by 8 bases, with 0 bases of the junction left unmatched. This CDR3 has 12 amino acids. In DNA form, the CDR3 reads TGTGCCAGCAGTTTAGCGGGGGATGAGCAGTTCTTC. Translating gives CASSLAGDEQFF.

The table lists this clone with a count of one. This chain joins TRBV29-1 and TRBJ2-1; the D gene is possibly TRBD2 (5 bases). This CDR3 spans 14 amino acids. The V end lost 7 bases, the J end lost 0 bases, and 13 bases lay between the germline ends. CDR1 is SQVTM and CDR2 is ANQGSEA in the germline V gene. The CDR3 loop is CSGRAAGSYNEQFF. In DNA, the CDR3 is TGCAGCGGGAGAGCGGCGGGCTCCTACAATGAGCAGTTCTTC.

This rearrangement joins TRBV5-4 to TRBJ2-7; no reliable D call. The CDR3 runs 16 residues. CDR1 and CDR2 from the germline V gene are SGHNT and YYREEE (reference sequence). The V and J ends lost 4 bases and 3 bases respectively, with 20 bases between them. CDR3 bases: TGTGCCAGCAGCGTGCACGTCCTAGGAAGTGTCTACGAGCAGTACTTC. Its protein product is CASSVHVLGSVYEQYF.

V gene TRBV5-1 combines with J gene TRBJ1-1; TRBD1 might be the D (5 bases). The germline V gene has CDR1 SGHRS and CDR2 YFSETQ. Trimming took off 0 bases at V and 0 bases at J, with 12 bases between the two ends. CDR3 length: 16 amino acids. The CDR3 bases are TGCGCCAGCAGCTTGGATTCGGGCAGGGTGAACACTGAAGCTTTCTTT. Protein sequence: CASSLDSGRVNTEAFF. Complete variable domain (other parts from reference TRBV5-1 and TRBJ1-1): KAGVTQTPRYLIKTRGQQVTLSCSPISGHRSVSWYQQTPGQGLQFLFEYFSETQRNKGNFPGRFSGRQFSNSRSEMNVSTLELGDSALYLCASSLDSGRVNTEAFFGQGTRLTVV.

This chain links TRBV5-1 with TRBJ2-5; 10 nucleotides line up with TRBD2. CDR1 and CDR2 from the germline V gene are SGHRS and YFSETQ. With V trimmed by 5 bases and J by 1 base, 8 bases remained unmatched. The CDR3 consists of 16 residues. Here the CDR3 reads CASRSGASGGQETQYF. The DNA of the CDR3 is TGCGCCAGCAGGTCGGGGGCTAGCGGGGGCCAAGAGACCCAGTACTTC.

CDR3 sequence (DNA): TGTGCCTGGACCAGGGGTCGGAATCAGCCCCAGCATTTT. The encoded protein is CAWTRGRNQPQHF. This rearrangement joins TRBV30 to TRBJ1-5; D is perhaps TRBD1 (6 bases). The CDR3 is made up of 13 amino acids. Trimming removed 4 bases at V and 4 bases at J, with 11 bases between. Germline CDR1 reads GTSNPN; CDR2 reads SVGIG (reference sequence). Filled out from reference TRBV30 and TRBJ1-5, the complete variable domain reads SQTIHQWPATLVQPVGSPLSLECTVEGTSNPNLYWYRQAAGRGLQLLFYSVGIGQISSEVPQNLSASRPQDRQFILSSKKLLLSDSGFYLCAWTRGRNQPQHFGDGTRLSIL.

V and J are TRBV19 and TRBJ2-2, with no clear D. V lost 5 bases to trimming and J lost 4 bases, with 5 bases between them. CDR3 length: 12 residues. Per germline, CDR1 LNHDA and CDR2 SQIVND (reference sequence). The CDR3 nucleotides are TGTGCCAGTAGTCCCTTCACCGGGGAGCTGTTTTTT. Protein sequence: CASSPFTGELFF.

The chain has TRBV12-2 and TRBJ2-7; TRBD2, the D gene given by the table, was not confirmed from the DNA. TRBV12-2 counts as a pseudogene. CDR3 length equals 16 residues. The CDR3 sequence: CASRSQRSGGPYEQYF. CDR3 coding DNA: TGTGCAAGTCGCTCCCAGAGAAGCGGGGGACCTTACGAGCAGTACTTC.

The CDR3 here is CASSLSGLAAYNEQFF. In DNA, the CDR3 is TGTGCCAGCAGCTTATCCGGACTAGCTGCCTACAATGAGCAGTTCTTC. The chain is built from TRBV7-6 and TRBJ2-1, with 8 positions matching TRBD2. CDR1 and CDR2 (germline): SGHVS, FNYEAQ. This CDR3 is built from 16 residues. With V trimmed by 2 bases and J by 2 bases, 5 bases remained unmatched.

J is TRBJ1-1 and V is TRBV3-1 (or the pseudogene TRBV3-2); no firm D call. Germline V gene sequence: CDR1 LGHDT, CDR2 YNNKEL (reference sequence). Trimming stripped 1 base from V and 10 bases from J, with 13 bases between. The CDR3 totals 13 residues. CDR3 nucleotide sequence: TGTGCCAGCAGCCAAGCGGAGGGAGGGAGAGCTTTCTTT. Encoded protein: CASSQAEGGRAFF.

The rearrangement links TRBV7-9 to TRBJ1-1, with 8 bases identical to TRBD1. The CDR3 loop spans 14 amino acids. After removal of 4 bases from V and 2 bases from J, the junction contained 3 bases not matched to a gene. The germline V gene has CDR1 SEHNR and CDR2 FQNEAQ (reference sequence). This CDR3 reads CASSSDRGNTEAFF. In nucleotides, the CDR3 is TGTGCCAGCAGCTCAGACAGGGGTAACACTGAAGCTTTCTTT.

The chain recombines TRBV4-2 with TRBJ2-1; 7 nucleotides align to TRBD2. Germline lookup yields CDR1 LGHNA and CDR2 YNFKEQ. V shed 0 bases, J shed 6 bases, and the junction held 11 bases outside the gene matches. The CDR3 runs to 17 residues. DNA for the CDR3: TGTGCCAGCAGCCAAGATCGGGGCGGGAGACCCCCCAATGAGCAGTTCTTC. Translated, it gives CASSQDRGGRPPNEQFF.

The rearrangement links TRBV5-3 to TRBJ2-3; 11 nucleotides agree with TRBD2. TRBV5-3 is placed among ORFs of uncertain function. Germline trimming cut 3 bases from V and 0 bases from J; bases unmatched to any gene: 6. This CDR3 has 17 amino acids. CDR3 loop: CARSCLGLAGSTDTQYF. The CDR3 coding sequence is TGTGCCAGAAGCTGTCTTGGACTAGCGGGTAGCACAGATACGCAGTATTTT.

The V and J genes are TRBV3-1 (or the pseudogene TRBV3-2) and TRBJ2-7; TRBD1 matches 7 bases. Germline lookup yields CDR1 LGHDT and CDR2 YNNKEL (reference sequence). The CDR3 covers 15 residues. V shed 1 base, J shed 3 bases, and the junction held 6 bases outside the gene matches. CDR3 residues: CASSQVVTGVYEQYF. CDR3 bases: TGTGCCAGCAGCCAAGTTGTAACAGGGGTCTACGAGCAGTACTTC.

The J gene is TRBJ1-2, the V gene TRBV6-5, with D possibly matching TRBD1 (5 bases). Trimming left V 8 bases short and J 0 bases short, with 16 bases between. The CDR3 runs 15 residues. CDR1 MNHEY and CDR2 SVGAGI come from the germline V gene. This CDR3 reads CASGITGEANYGYTF. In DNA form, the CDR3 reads TGTGCCAGCGGAATCACGGGGGAAGCTAACTATGGCTACACCTTC.

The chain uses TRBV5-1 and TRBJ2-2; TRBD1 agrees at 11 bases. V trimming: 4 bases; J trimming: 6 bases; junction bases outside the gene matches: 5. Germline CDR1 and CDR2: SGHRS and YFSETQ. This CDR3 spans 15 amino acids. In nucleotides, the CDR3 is TGCGCCAGCAGCCAGAGGACAGGGGGCTCCGGGGAGCTGTTTTTT. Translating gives CASSQRTGGSGELFF.

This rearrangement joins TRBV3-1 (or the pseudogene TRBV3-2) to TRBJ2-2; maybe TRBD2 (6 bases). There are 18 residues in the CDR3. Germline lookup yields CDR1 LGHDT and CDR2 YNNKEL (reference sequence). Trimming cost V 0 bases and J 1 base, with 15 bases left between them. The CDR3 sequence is CASSQENVAGMNTGELFF. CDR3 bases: TGTGCCAGCAGCCAAGAGAATGTGGCGGGGATGAACACCGGGGAGCTGTTTTTT.

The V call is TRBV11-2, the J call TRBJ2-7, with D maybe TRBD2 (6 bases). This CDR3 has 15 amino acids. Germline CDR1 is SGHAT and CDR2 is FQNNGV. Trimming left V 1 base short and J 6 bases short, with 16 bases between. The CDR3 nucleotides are TGTGCCAGCAGCTTAGGACTGGGAGGTTTAAGCGAGCAGTACTTC. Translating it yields CASSLGLGGLSEQYF.